This T cell receptor beta chain was captured by sequencing in a study of radiation and T cells in renal cell carcinoma (dated by TCRdb to between 2020 and 2021). With respect to the entire study: TCR beta sequencing covered 50 to 55 samples in total, comprising some 26 tumors and roughly 27 peripheral blood samples. The last blood draw happened 4 weeks after radiation, timed to coincide with nephrectomy. In the approximately 53 samples combined, some 4,100,000 unique CDR3 nucleotide sequences were found, encoding 3,000,000 or so unique CDR3 amino acid sequences. Overall results and qualifications from the work: Effects of radiation dose or scheduling on the TCR repertoire could not be addressed with the single-armed trial design. Tracking of blood repertoire dynamics stopped at about 4 weeks after treatment, with no follow-up past that point. Because no pretreatment tumor biopsies were available, whether clonotypes were present in the tumor at baseline could not be determined. An increase in top tumor clonotypes in blood was observed from baseline to 2 weeks post-radiation, followed by contraction by 4 weeks, which was taken to suggest transient expansion of tumor-resident clones.

Taken from the germline V gene, the CDR1 and CDR2 loops are WSHSY and SAAADI. The CDR3, from cysteine to phenylalanine, totals 14 residues. The read is trimmed to its CDR3 DNA, 42 bases read in frame from base 1. The time point label of this sample denotes: blood 4 weeks post-SBRT, at nephrectomy. This specimen's treatment or condition label, per the study, means: 15 Gy SBRT to primary tumor, nephrectomy 4 weeks later. The samples were drawn from a clinical trial, where primary renal cell carcinomas were treated with 15 Gy of stereotactic body radiation therapy and then removed by nephrectomy 4 weeks afterward. To track tumor-enriched clonotypes, serial peripheral blood was sampled from radiation-treated patients at baseline and at 2 weeks and 4 weeks after SBRT. Every patient's renal cell carcinoma showed clear cell pathology. Genomic DNA for TCR sequencing was prepared using the QIAamp DNA Blood Mini Kit (Qiagen). Only samples passing all quality control checks were included in the analyses.

TCR beta libraries were generated from genomic DNA with the immunoSEQ kit, following the manufacturer's recommendations. For library preparation, a first multiplex PCR was performed with proprietary primers, followed by a second PCR in which unique barcodes were added, and bead cleanups were performed after each round. Each sample batch included a kit-provided positive control reaction and a negative control reaction. The final libraries underwent checking on an Agilent 4200 TapeStation D1000 ScreenTape, volumetric pooling, and quantification by qPCR. An Illumina NextSeq500 fitted with a MidOutput 150-cycle cartridge performed the sequencing, running 156 Read1 cycles and 15 Index1 cycles with the kit's custom primers. The pooled library was loaded at 0.85 to 1 pM, with a 20% PhiX control spiked in. Processing in the source paper ran as follows. Vendor-processed data were analyzed in R, and a clonotype was defined as all T cells sharing the same CDR3 nucleotide sequence. For clone abundance analyses, frequencies were normalized to the 10,000 most abundant clones per sample. Public T cell clones, which averaged fewer than five per sample, were excluded before analysis. An abundance difference of at least 32-fold between compartments was the criterion for calling clonotypes tumor-enriched or baseline blood-enriched. A beta-binomial differential abundance model was used to identify clonotypes that expanded or contracted between blood time points. Similarity between tumor and blood repertoires was quantified using the Baroni-Urbani and Buser coefficient, and groups were compared with two-tailed Wilcoxon tests in R. The immuneACCESS repertoire file appears here via TCRdb, limited to in-frame rearrangements. These files lack a portion of the clones; in checked studies, under half of the deficit traces to unresolved V genes, and the cause of the others is not known. For V, J and clone size, that table is used; D and trimming come from the DNA. For this sample there are around 30,000 clones; about 84% appear just once. The top ten constitute about 33% of the sample.

Comment on this clone: It lacks a known antigen. The germline gene is not matched at one end of the junction; a read error may be the cause.

The receptor was isolated from a man aged 55-75 years with renal cell carcinoma. This chain joins TRBV10-2 to TRBJ2-3; a tentative D match to TRBD1 spans 6 bases. Here the sequenced sample was blood, taken from a patient whose treatment included radiotherapy and nephrectomy. The DNA is as follows: TGTGCCATCAGTTTGACAGGACGCACAGATACGCAGTATTTT. Translated, it gives CAISLTGRTDTQYF.